This passage covers 24 T cell receptor beta chains from one sample sequenced in a study of T cell changes during pregnancy in multiple sclerosis. Clones were read by immunoSEQ multiplex PCR, and TCRdb kept only the in-frame ones, dropping some. In the table there are about 62,000 clones, 92% of which are singletons. The specimen comprised peripheral blood, sampled in the second trimester of pregnancy. These receptors were collected from a female donor in good health, enrolled as a control in a pregnancy study.

This chain connects TRBV6-5 to TRBJ1-1; 7 nucleotides line up with TRBD1. The germline gives CDR1 MNHEY, CDR2 SVGAGI. V was clipped by 2 bases and J by 4 bases; unmatched bases: 10. The length of the CDR3 is 16 residues. The CDR3 nucleotides are TGTGCCAGCAGTTACGGGCAGGGGGGTCCCCCCACTGAAGCTTTCTTT. Its protein product is CASSYGQGGPPTEAFF.

The rearrangement links TRBV7-2 to TRBJ1-2, with TRBD1 as a possible D gene (5 bases). Germline V gives CDR1 SGHTA, CDR2 FQGNSA. V shed 5 bases and J shed 5 bases, with 18 bases lying between them. The length of the CDR3 is 15 residues. CDR3 loop: CASSRSGTGGYGYTF. Written as DNA, the CDR3 is TGTGCCAGCAGCCGTTCCGGGACCGGAGGGTATGGCTACACCTTC. Together with reference TRBV7-2 and TRBJ1-2, the CDR3 gives the full variable domain: GAGVSQSPSNKVTEKGKDVELRCDPISGHTALYWYRQSLGQGLEFLIYFQGNSAPDKSGLPSDRFSAERTGGSVSTLTIQRTQQEDSAVYLCASSRSGTGGYGYTFGSGTRLTVV.

The rearrangement links TRBV6-1 to TRBJ1-2, with 7 bases fitting TRBD1. The CDR3 is 17 amino acids. The germline gives CDR1 MNHNS, CDR2 SASEGT. Unmatched junction bases numbered 14, after V lost 3 bases and J lost 4 bases. The CDR3 protein is CASSDASEPGQSYGYTF. The CDR3, as DNA: TGTGCCAGCAGTGACGCCAGCGAACCGGGACAGTCCTATGGCTACACCTTC.

This sequence joins TRBV27 and TRBJ2-1, with 10 bases aligning to TRBD2. V trimming: 5 bases; J trimming: 6 bases; junction bases outside the gene matches: 10. This CDR3 region has 16 residues. From germline, CDR1 is MNHEY and CDR2 SMNVEV (reference sequence). The CDR3 region is CASSLHPSGRGNEQFF. CDR3 bases: TGTGCCAGCAGTCTCCATCCCAGCGGGAGGGGCAATGAGCAGTTCTTC.

The chain employs TRBV19 and TRBJ2-3, with 7 nucleotides matching TRBD1. CDR3 length: 14 residues. Germline V gives CDR1 LNHDA, CDR2 SQIVND (reference sequence). V dropped 6 bases and J dropped 4; count of bases not matched to a gene: 7. The CDR3 reads CASSVQGLSDTQYF. The CDR3 DNA reads as TGTGCCAGTAGCGTACAGGGGTTATCAGATACGCAGTATTTT.

The CDR3 nucleotides read TGCAGTGCTAGGGGCCCTGTTGGCTACACCTTC. Its translation: CSARGPVGYTF. The gene calls are TRBV20-1 and TRBJ1-2, with unresolved D. Trimming left V 3 bases short and J 7 bases short, with 9 bases between. Looked up from germline, CDR1 is DFQATT and CDR2 is SNEGSKA (reference sequence). The CDR3 is 11 residues long.

The chain couples TRBV30 to TRBJ2-7; a weak D match, TRBD2 (6 bases). Between the trimmed V and J ends, which lost 5 bases and 3 bases, there was a span of 11 bases. CDR1 and CDR2 (germline): GTSNPN, SVGIG (reference sequence). The CDR3 extends over 12 amino acids. The CDR3 protein is CAWARGNYEQYF. The CDR3, as DNA: TGTGCCTGGGCGCGGGGCAACTACGAGCAGTACTTC.

The genes are TRBV11-3 and TRBJ2-7, with TRBD2 matching 14 bases. This CDR3 contains 14 residues. Trimming took 5 bases from V and 6 from J; bases not matched to a gene: 3. Germline loops: CDR1 SGHNT, CDR2 YENEEA. The CDR3 region is CASSTGLAGAEQYF. The DNA for the CDR3 is TGTGCCAGCAGCACGGGACTAGCGGGAGCCGAGCAGTACTTC.

This chain uses TRBV5-1 with TRBJ1-1, with D unresolved. V lost 2 bases, J lost 2 bases, and 13 bases lay in between. Germline-derived CDR1 and CDR2 are SGHRS and YFSETQ. The CDR3 covers 15 residues. The CDR3 loop reads CASSFTGLSNTEAFF. CDR3 coding DNA: TGCGCCAGCAGCTTTACGGGTCTCTCTAACACTGAAGCTTTCTTT.

V usage is TRBV10-3 and J usage is TRBJ2-1; TRBD2 aligns across 13 bases. Germline V CDR1 and CDR2: ENHRY, SYGVKD. Trimming took 6 bases from V and 7 from J; bases not matched to a gene: 6. The CDR3 has 15 amino acids. This CDR3 reads CAISLLAGGRNEQFF. The CDR3 nucleotides read TGTGCCATCAGCCTACTAGCGGGAGGGAGGAATGAGCAGTTCTTC.

This clone was recorded once. The V call is TRBV4-2, the J call TRBJ2-5; perhaps TRBD1 as D (7 bases). Germline V gene lookup returns CDR1 LGHNA and CDR2 YNFKEQ. This CDR3 has 15 amino acids. Trimming shortened V by 4 bases and J by 5 bases, and 17 bases separated the two germline ends. CDR3 in DNA: TGTGCCAGCAGCCCGGGCGGGACAGTTCCGGAGACCCAGTACTTC. It is translated as CASSPGGTVPETQYF.

The rearrangement links TRBV10-3 to TRBJ1-4; D is unresolved. This CDR3 is 11 amino acids long. Germline CDR1 and CDR2: ENHRY and SYGVKD. V dropped 9 bases and J dropped 5 bases, with 7 bases sitting between them. CDR3 sequence: CAIRANEKLFF. CDR3 nucleotides: TGTGCCATACGCGCAAATGAAAAACTGTTTTTT.

The chain is built from TRBV29-1 and TRBJ2-2, with a tentative D call TRBD1 (6 bases). Germline V lookup: CDR1 SQVTM, CDR2 ANQGSEA. The CDR3 contains 14 residues. V was trimmed by 6 bases and J by 0 bases, leaving 11 bases between them. The CDR3 is CSVQGPTNTGELFF. CDR3 nucleotides: TGCAGCGTACAGGGACCGACGAACACCGGGGAGCTGTTTTTT.

CDR3 loop: CASSKGITDQPQHF. CDR3 DNA sequence: TGTGCCAGCAGCAAAGGAATTACAGATCAGCCCCAGCATTTT. V is TRBV21-1 and J is TRBJ1-5; the tabulated D call, TRBD1, remains unverified against the DNA. TRBV21-1 is an annotated pseudogene. The CDR3 contains 14 residues.

The gene calls are TRBV4-3 and TRBJ2-7; 8 nucleotides align to TRBD2. Trimming at V came to 0 bases and at J to 2 bases, leaving 6 bases not matched to a gene. Germline V lookup: CDR1 LGHNA, CDR2 YSLEER. The CDR3 extends over 16 amino acids. The CDR3 spells CASSQERREAPYEQYF. The CDR3 DNA reads TGCGCCAGCAGCCAAGAACGGCGGGAGGCCCCCTACGAGCAGTACTTC.

The CDR3 DNA is TGCAGCGCCCGGGCTAGCGTGGGCGCGGAGCAGTTCTTC. Protein: CSARASVGAEQFF. The rearrangement uses TRBV29-1 and TRBJ2-1; possible D gene TRBD2, 6 bases. The CDR3 covers 13 residues. With 7 bases removed from V and 10 bases from J, the gap between germline ends came to 20 bases. CDR1 and CDR2 (germline): SQVTM, ANQGSEA.

The V call is TRBV7-9, the J call TRBJ2-5; 8 bases fit TRBD2. With 2 bases clipped from V and 5 bases from J, the junction kept 10 bases outside the gene matches. Germline-derived CDR1 and CDR2 are SEHNR and FQNEAQ (reference sequence). The CDR3 is 16 residues long. The CDR3 spells CASSLLGPAGEETQYF. The CDR3 DNA reads as TGTGCCAGCAGCTTACTGGGTCCAGCGGGGGAGGAGACCCAGTACTTC.

The rearrangement links TRBV10-3 to TRBJ2-3; tentatively, D is TRBD2 (6 bases). Trimming took 10 bases from V and 3 from J, leaving 14 bases between them. This CDR3 comprises 13 residues. Germline CDR1 ENHRY, CDR2 SYGVKD. CDR3 nucleotide sequence: TGTGCCACCAAGGAGAGCGGGACAGATACGCAGTATTTT. Translation: CATKESGTDTQYF.

The chain uses TRBV2 and TRBJ2-3; 10 nucleotides line up with TRBD2. With V trimmed by 5 bases and J by 2 bases, 4 bases remained unmatched. Per the germline V gene, CDR1 is SNHLY and CDR2 is FYNNEI. The CDR3 totals 15 residues. CDR3 DNA sequence: TGTGCCAGCAGTAGCGGGGGGGAGACCACAGATACGCAGTATTTT. As protein: CASSSGGETTDTQYF. The variable domain in full, completed from reference TRBV2 and TRBJ2-3, reads EPEVTQTPSHQVTQMGQEVILRCVPISNHLYFYWYRQILGQKVEFLVSFYNNEISEKSEIFDDQFSVERPDGSNFTLKIRSTKLEDSAMYFCASSSGGETTDTQYFGPGTRLTVL.

The chain carries TRBV30 and TRBJ1-5, with D maybe TRBD1 (6 bases). This CDR3 is built from 13 residues. Between the trimmed V and J ends, which lost 1 base and 2 bases, there was a span of 6 bases. Germline values: CDR1 GTSNPN, CDR2 SVGIG (reference sequence). This CDR3 is CAWSDRGNQPQHF. The DNA of the CDR3 is TGTGCCTGGAGTGACAGGGGCAATCAGCCCCAGCATTTT. The entire variable domain, with the rest obtained from reference TRBV30 and TRBJ1-5, is as follows: SQTIHQWPATLVQPVGSPLSLECTVEGTSNPNLYWYRQAAGRGLQLLFYSVGIGQISSEVPQNLSASRPQDRQFILSSKKLLLSDSGFYLCAWSDRGNQPQHFGDGTRLSIL.

V is TRBV7-3 and J is TRBJ2-2; TRBD1 might be the D (6 bases). The CDR3 consists of 14 residues. V was cut by 0 bases and J by 6 bases, with 8 bases left in between. Per germline, CDR1 SGHTA and CDR2 FQGTGA. The CDR3 bases are TGTGCCAGCAGCTTAACTGGGGGCGCCGGGGAGCTGTTTTTT. Its translation is CASSLTGGAGELFF.

A word on this clone: It is unclear where the CDR3 begins or ends on the DNA, so no DNA is shown, and the CDR3 is as TCRdb lists it. V usage is TRBV21-1 and J usage is TRBJ2-7; TRBD1, the table's D call, lacks a check against the DNA. TRBV21-1 is designated a pseudogene. 15 amino acids form the CDR3, both terminal residues included. The CDR3: CASSVWGQGNYEQYF.

The chain links TRBV30 to TRBJ2-3; maybe TRBD1 (5 bases). Germline V CDR1 and CDR2: GTSNPN, SVGIG (reference sequence). The CDR3 length is 13 residues. V shed 1 base and J shed 3 bases, with 8 bases lying between them. The CDR3, as DNA: TGTGCCTGGAGTGGCAGGGTGACAGATACGCAGTATTTT. It yields the protein CAWSGRVTDTQYF.

V is TRBV4-3 and J is TRBJ2-1; 11 bases match TRBD1. This CDR3 has 16 amino acids. V shed 4 bases and J 5 bases; nucleotides not matched to a gene: 7. The germline CDR1 and CDR2 sequences are LGHNA and YSLEER. DNA of the CDR3: TGCGCCAGCAGCCCCAGGACAGGGGGCTTCAACAATGAGCAGTTCTTC. Protein sequence: CASSPRTGGFNNEQFF.